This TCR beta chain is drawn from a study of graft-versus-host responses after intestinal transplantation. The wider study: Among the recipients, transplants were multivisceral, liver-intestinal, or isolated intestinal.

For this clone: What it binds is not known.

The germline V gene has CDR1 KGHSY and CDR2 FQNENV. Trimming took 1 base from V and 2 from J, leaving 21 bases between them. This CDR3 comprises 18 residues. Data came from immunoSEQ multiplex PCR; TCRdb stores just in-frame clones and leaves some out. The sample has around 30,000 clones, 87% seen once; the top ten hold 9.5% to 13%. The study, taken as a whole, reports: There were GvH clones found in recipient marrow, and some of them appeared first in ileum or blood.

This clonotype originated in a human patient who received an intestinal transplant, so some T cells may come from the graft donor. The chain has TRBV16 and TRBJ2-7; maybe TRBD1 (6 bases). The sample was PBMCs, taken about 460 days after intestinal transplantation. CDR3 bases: TGTGCCAGCAGCCAATTAGTTTACGCGCGGACAGAAACCTACGAGCAGTACTTC. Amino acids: CASSQLVYARTETYEQYF.